One and the same sample provided the 32 T cell receptor beta chains below, sequenced in a study of blood T cells in healthy people across ages (dated by TCRdb to between 2014 and 2017). The library was produced with 5' RACE. Sequencing relied on an Illumina HiSeq 2500. A second PCR of roughly 7 to 12 cycles was run with a J-beta primer mix and a sample-barcoded 5' primer. TCRdb handled the public reads itself, with Q25 trimming in fastp and clone calling in MiXCR, and kept productive beta chains. Rows merge per CDR3 protein into single entries with the most common DNA and genes. For this sample there are about 670,000 distinct CDR3 sequences; more than 45% appear just once. Roughly 12% of the sample is taken by the ten largest. The sequenced sample was blood. All receptors come from a woman aged 80 or over in good health.

This clonotype was observed many times. The chain recombines TRBV27 with TRBJ2-7, with 9 positions matching TRBD1. V lost 3 bases and J lost 8; bases outside the gene matches: 17. This CDR3 is built from 17 residues. Germline CDR1 reads MNHEY; CDR2 reads SMNVEV (reference sequence). CDR3 sequence reads: CASSFRTGASSGDQQYF. In DNA, the CDR3 is TGTGCCAGCAGTTTCAGGACAGGGGCATCGTCGGGGGACCAGCAGTACTTC.

This clonotype appeared once. The rearrangement uses TRBV20-1 and TRBJ1-2; D gene uncertain. CDR1 is DFQATT, CDR2 SNEGSKA, per germline (reference sequence). The CDR3 runs 14 residues. V shed 1 base and J shed 7 bases, with 16 bases lying between them. CDR3 sequence: CSARVATDVFGYTF. The DNA of the CDR3 is TGCAGTGCTAGAGTTGCGACCGACGTCTTTGGCTACACCTTC.

V usage is TRBV7-7 and J usage is TRBJ2-7, with TRBD2 matching over 13 bases. The J call may not be correct, given that the DNA end is closer to TRBJ2-5. The CDR3 covers 16 residues. Germline lookup yields CDR1 SSHAT and CDR2 FNYEAQ (reference sequence). The CDR3 protein is CASSPRLAGGGETQYF. CDR3 nucleotides: TGTGCCAGCAGCCCCCGACTAGCGGGAGGCGGAGAGACCCAGTACTTC.

This clonotype appeared a few times. The rearrangement uses TRBV2 and TRBJ1-1, with 8 bases matching TRBD1. The V segment lost 2 bases and the J segment 4 bases; nucleotides outside the gene matches: 6. CDR3 length equals 15 residues. The germline V gene encodes CDR1 SNHLY and CDR2 FYNNEI. The CDR3 sequence: CASSEQGALGTEAFF. The CDR3 region has the DNA TGTGCCAGCAGTGAACAGGGGGCCCTGGGCACTGAAGCTTTCTTT.

This clonotype has more than one count but fewer than ten. The chain joins TRBV7-2 to TRBJ1-2; 9 nucleotides match TRBD1. The CDR3 sequence is 12 residues long. Germline-derived CDR1 and CDR2 are SGHTA and FQGNSA. J lost 9 bases, V lost 5 bases, and 4 bases had no gene match. The chain's CDR3 is CASSGGTGSYTF. CDR3 in DNA: TGTGCCAGCAGCGGGGGGACAGGGAGCTACACCTTC.

The rearrangement links TRBV5-1 to TRBJ2-2; weak D call: TRBD1 (6 bases). The CDR3 contains 17 residues. Germline V gene lookup returns CDR1 SGHRS and CDR2 YFSETQ. V was clipped by 5 bases and J by 0 bases, with 17 bases between them. The CDR3 region has the DNA TGCGCCAGCAGTCCCCCATTTGGGGGCGCGAACACCGGGGAGCTGTTTTTT. As protein: CASSPPFGGANTGELFF.

CDR3 coding DNA: TGTGCCAGCAGCCATGCCGGGACAGGGGAATGGGTTAACTATGGCTACACCTTC. As protein: CASSHAGTGEWVNYGYTF. The V gene is TRBV4-2, the J gene TRBJ1-2, with 10 bases that match TRBD1. With 3 bases clipped from V and 1 base from J, the junction kept 11 bases outside the gene matches. Germline V gene data show CDR1 as LGHNA and CDR2 as YNFKEQ. The CDR3 is 18 residues long.

The chain recombines TRBV10-3 with TRBJ2-4; maybe TRBD2 (6 bases). Germline values: CDR1 ENHRY, CDR2 SYGVKD. Deletions cut 3 bases from V and 0 bases from J, with 12 bases between. The CDR3 runs 16 residues. In DNA, the CDR3 is TGTGCCATCAGTGATTCTCCGGGACTAGCCAAAAACATTCAGTACTTC. It yields the protein CAISDSPGLAKNIQYF.

This clonotype appeared a few times. The genes are TRBV18 and TRBJ1-2; D is perhaps TRBD1 (5 bases). Per germline, CDR1 KGHSH and CDR2 LQKENI. Trimming left V 2 bases short and J 8 bases short, with 15 bases between. The CDR3 length is 14 residues. The CDR3 region is CASSPVAREGGYTF. DNA of the CDR3: TGTGCCAGCTCACCAGTAGCCAGGGAGGGAGGCTACACCTTC.

This clonotype was seen a few times. The rearrangement joins TRBV5-1 to TRBJ2-1, with D hard to call. Matching the DNA end better, TRBJ2-7 makes the J call doubtful. Germline V gene data show CDR1 as SGHRS and CDR2 as YFSETQ. This CDR3 is built from 14 residues. Here the CDR3 DNA reads TGCGCCAGCAGCTTGGAGAGTTCCTACAATGAGCAGTACTTC. Translating gives CASSLESSYNEQYF.

At least ten counts were recorded for this clonotype. The gene calls are TRBV29-1 and TRBJ2-5; no firm D call. Trimming removed 3 bases from V and 3 bases from J, with 14 bases in between. CDR1 is SQVTM, CDR2 ANQGSEA, per germline. CDR3 size: 14 residues. In DNA, the CDR3 is TGCAGCGTTGACTTCACAGCGAGTAAAGAGACCCAGTACTTC. It is translated as CSVDFTASKETQYF.

This clonotype was observed many times. This rearrangement joins TRBV28 to TRBJ2-7; no firm D call. CDR1 and CDR2 (germline): MDHEN, SYDVKM. This CDR3 has 11 residues. Trimming took off 8 bases at V and 2 bases at J, with 7 bases between the two ends. CDR3 bases: TGTGCCAGCGGGTCGACCTACGAGCAGTACTTC. It translates to CASGSTYEQYF.

The J gene is TRBJ2-3, the V gene TRBV4-1, with D perhaps TRBD1 (6 bases). CDR3 size: 14 residues. Germline loops: CDR1 MGHRA, CDR2 YSYEKL. The ends were cut back, 0 bases at V and 5 bases at J, with 9 bases in the middle. CDR3 amino acids: CASSQEQGVDTQYF. As DNA, the CDR3 is TGCGCCAGCAGCCAAGAACAGGGCGTAGATACGCAGTATTTT.

A note on this clonotype: Being one base from a much bigger clone, this may be a read error. This rearrangement joins TRBV29-1 to TRBJ2-1; D is unresolved. Germline values: CDR1 SQVTM, CDR2 ANQGSEA. The CDR3 extends over 13 amino acids. Trimming removed 5 bases from V and 6 bases from J, with 14 bases in between. The CDR3 bases are TGCAGCGTTAGGGAATTGCAAACCAATGAGCAGTTCTTC. Translated: CSVRELQTNEQFF.

The CDR3 nucleotides are TGTGCCAGCAGCCCCCGCAGCGGCAATGAGCAGTTCTTC. Translation gives CASSPRSGNEQFF. This chain connects TRBV7-9 to TRBJ2-1; D possibly corresponds to TRBD2 (5 bases). CDR1 and CDR2 from the germline V gene are SEHNR and FQNEAQ (reference sequence). V lost 5 bases, J lost 6 bases, and 11 bases lay in between. The CDR3 totals 13 residues.

J is TRBJ1-1 and V is TRBV27; D gene uncertain. The germline gives CDR1 MNHEY, CDR2 SMNVEV (reference sequence). The CDR3 spans 14 residues. V shed 5 bases and J shed 4 bases, with 14 bases lying between them. The CDR3 coding sequence is TGTGCCAGCAGTCCCCCGGAGAAACTCACTGAAGCTTTCTTT. Its translation is CASSPPEKLTEAFF.

This clonotype was detected many times. V and J are TRBV5-1 and TRBJ1-2, with D uncertain. This CDR3 has 13 residues. V was pared by 5 bases and J by 6 bases, with 14 bases between. Germline V lookup: CDR1 SGHRS, CDR2 YFSETQ. CDR3 in amino acids: CASRVGLIDGYTF. The DNA of the CDR3 is TGCGCCAGCAGGGTCGGCCTAATCGATGGCTACACCTTC.

As concerns this clonotype: This may arise from a read error, as a much more abundant clone is one base away. The rearrangement joins TRBV7-8 to TRBJ1-2; D possibly corresponds to TRBD1 (6 bases). This CDR3 has 16 residues. Between the trimmed V and J ends, which lost 8 bases and 4 bases, there was a span of 23 bases. The germline V gene has CDR1 SGHVS and CDR2 FQNEAQ. CDR3 in DNA: TGTGCCAGCGGACGTAGTACAGGGATGTTAGGCTATGGCTACACCTTC. It yields the protein CASGRSTGMLGYGYTF.

In its sample, this clonotype was seen many times. This chain links TRBV21-1 with TRBJ2-7; TRBD2, the table's D call, lacks a check against the DNA. TRBV21-1 is tagged as a pseudogene. The CDR3 loop spans 18 amino acids. The CDR3 is CASREQGTSGRWAHEQYF. CDR3 DNA: TGTGCCAGCAGGGAACAGGGGACTAGCGGGAGATGGGCCCACGAGCAGTACTTC.

The rearrangement links TRBV29-1 to TRBJ2-3; D is ambiguous. The germline V gene encodes CDR1 SQVTM and CDR2 ANQGSEA. V was clipped by 7 bases and J by 6 bases, with 17 bases between them. The CDR3 totals 13 residues. The CDR3 DNA reads as TGCAGCGGCGCCCCAGGCGGCCGGGATACGCAGTATTTT. It yields the protein CSGAPGGRDTQYF.

This clonotype was seen more than once but under ten times. V usage is TRBV2 and J usage is TRBJ2-1; TRBD2 matches 8 bases. J was trimmed by 7 bases and V by 6 bases; bases with no gene match: 11. Germline CDR1 reads SNHLY; CDR2 reads FYNNEI. The CDR3 runs to 15 residues. CDR3 sequence: CASSAGLVTVNEQFF. CDR3 bases: TGTGCCAGCAGCGCGGGACTAGTCACGGTGAATGAGCAGTTCTTC.

V and J are TRBV29-1 and TRBJ2-3; D unresolved. V was pared by 3 bases and J by 5 bases, with 9 bases between. The CDR3 consists of 12 residues. Germline V gives CDR1 SQVTM, CDR2 ANQGSEA. CDR3 in DNA: TGCAGCGTTGAGGCGAGTGGAGATACGCAGTATTTT. It codes for CSVEASGDTQYF.

The rearrangement joins TRBV5-1 to TRBJ2-7; 9 bases align to TRBD1. This CDR3 has 15 residues. V gave up 4 bases and J gave up 1 base; unmatched junction bases: 6. Looked up from germline, CDR1 is SGHRS and CDR2 is YFSETQ. The CDR3 protein is CASSPGTGKSYEQYF. The DNA for the CDR3 is TGCGCCAGCAGCCCCGGGACAGGGAAGTCCTACGAGCAGTACTTC.

CDR3 protein: CATAELGPDTQYF. The CDR3 bases are TGTGCCACCGCGGAACTAGGCCCAGATACGCAGTATTTT. The gene calls are TRBV10-3 and TRBJ2-3; D is perhaps TRBD2 (5 bases). The CDR3 covers 13 residues. Between the trimmed V and J ends, which lost 10 bases and 4 bases, there was a span of 15 bases. Germline assignment: CDR1 ENHRY and CDR2 SYGVKD.

The sample holds many counts of this clonotype. This chain links TRBV6-6 with TRBJ1-2; TRBD1 aligns across 7 bases. Germline lookup yields CDR1 MNHNY and CDR2 SVGAGI (reference sequence). Trimming took 10 bases from V and 4 from J; bases not matched to a gene: 12. This CDR3 contains 14 residues. The CDR3 sequence: CAISRGRGFYGYTF. The CDR3 bases are TGTGCCATATCACGGGGCAGGGGGTTCTATGGCTACACCTTC.

This clonotype was recorded at least ten times. This sequence may be a read error, since a much larger clone differs from it by one base. The chain uses TRBV6-5 and TRBJ2-1; D remains unclear. The DNA end favors TRBJ2-7, so the J call may be wrong. This CDR3 has 15 residues. The germline CDR1 and CDR2 sequences are MNHEY and SVGAGI. The CDR3 spells CASSYWRSSYNEQYF. In DNA form, the CDR3 reads TGTGCCAGCAGTTACTGGAGAAGCTCCTACAATGAGCAGTACTTC.

Details on this clonotype: A clone one base away is much larger, so this may be a read error. This chain uses TRBV5-1 with TRBJ1-2, with 7 positions matching TRBD1. The junction had 3 bases not matched to a gene; V was cut back by 3 bases and J by 4 bases. Germline CDR1 SGHRS, CDR2 YFSETQ. The CDR3 loop spans 13 amino acids. The CDR3 spells CASSSDRLYGYTF. CDR3 DNA: TGCGCCAGCAGCTCGGACAGGCTCTATGGCTACACCTTC.

A word on this clonotype: This sequence may be a read error, since a much larger clone differs from it by one base. This chain links TRBV29-1 with TRBJ2-7, with 7 nucleotides matching TRBD1. The J segment lost 3 bases and the V segment lost 7 bases, leaving 3 bases of the junction unmatched. The CDR3 extends over 11 amino acids. CDR1 and CDR2 (germline): SQVTM, ANQGSEA. The CDR3 loop reads CSGRDSYEQYF. The DNA for the CDR3 is TGCAGCGGCCGGGACAGCTACGAGCAGTACTTC.

This clonotype was picked up a small number of times. This chain connects TRBV5-1 to TRBJ2-2, with D perhaps TRBD2 (6 bases). V was cut by 1 base and J by 6 bases, with 7 bases left in between. Germline V lookup: CDR1 SGHRS, CDR2 YFSETQ. There are 13 residues in the CDR3. The CDR3 DNA is TGCGCCAGCAGCTTGACGGGGGCCGGGGAGCTGTTTTTT. It specifies CASSLTGAGELFF.

DNA for the CDR3: TGTGCCAGCAGCCAAGATGACGGACGCCTGAACACTGAAGCTTTCTTT. Translation gives CASSQDDGRLNTEAFF. The V gene is TRBV4-2, the J gene TRBJ1-1; D is uncertain. Germline values: CDR1 LGHNA, CDR2 YNFKEQ. This CDR3 is built from 16 residues. V lost 0 bases and J 0 bases, leaving 11 bases between the germline ends.

Concerning this clonotype: The junction shows a germline mismatch at one end, possibly a read error. The CDR3 here is CAGSRSGTSDTEAFF. The CDR3, as DNA: TGTGCCGGCAGCAGAAGCGGGACATCAGACACTGAAGCTTTCTTT. The rearrangement links TRBV3-1 to TRBJ1-1; possible D gene TRBD1, 6 bases. The V gene's germline CDR1 is LGHDT and CDR2 YNNKEL (reference sequence). The CDR3 covers 15 residues.

In this sample, this clonotype turned up many times. V and J are TRBV10-3 and TRBJ2-7, with 7 bases matching TRBD1. Germline values: CDR1 ENHRY, CDR2 SYGVKD. The CDR3 is 14 residues long. Trimming cost V 10 bases and J 3 bases; bases outside gene matches: 12. CDR3 residues: CATCRGFAFYEQYF. The CDR3 DNA follows: TGTGCCACCTGCAGGGGGTTCGCGTTCTACGAGCAGTACTTC.